These 12 T cell receptor beta chains were all obtained from the same sample, sequenced in a study of PD-L1 blockade in urothelial cancer. As to time point: pretreatment peripheral blood. Profiled with immunoSEQ multiplex PCR; TCRdb holds only in-frame clones, not every one. This sample has approximately 50,000 clones, with 84% found just once. Here the sequenced sample was PBMCs, taken around atezolizumab (anti-PD-L1) treatment. The receptors stem from a man aged 65-85 years with urothelial cancer.

This chain joins TRBV19 and TRBJ2-1; D not certain. The V gene lost 6 bases and the J gene lost 0 bases, with 6 bases spanning the gap. Germline V gene sequence: CDR1 LNHDA, CDR2 SQIVND (reference sequence). CDR3 length equals 13 residues. CDR3 protein: CASRLSSYNEQFF. The CDR3, as DNA: TGTGCCAGTAGACTGAGCTCCTACAATGAGCAGTTCTTC.

The V and J genes are TRBV28 and TRBJ1-2, with D uncertain. CDR1 is MDHEN, CDR2 SYDVKM, per germline. The CDR3 sequence is 14 residues long. The V end lost 10 bases, the J end lost 8 bases, and 23 bases lay between the germline ends. CDR3 DNA: TGTGCCACCCGAACAGTCCCTTTATTGAGCGGCTACACCTTC. Protein sequence: CATRTVPLLSGYTF.

This chain joins TRBV15 and TRBJ2-1, with TRBD1 as a possible D gene (5 bases). The CDR3 contains 13 residues. Trimming left V 0 bases short and J 8 bases short, with 8 bases between. Germline assignment: CDR1 LNHNV and CDR2 YYDKDF (reference sequence). The CDR3 DNA reads as TGTGCCACCAGCAGAGATTTAGGGGATGAGCAGTTCTTC. This encodes CATSRDLGDEQFF.

The chain couples TRBV19 to TRBJ2-7; 8 nucleotides agree with TRBD1. J gave up 0 bases and V 5 bases, and 9 bases lay outside the gene matches. CDR1 LNHDA and CDR2 SQIVND come from the germline V gene (reference sequence). This CDR3 spans 16 amino acids. The CDR3 DNA reads TGTGCCAGTAGTGCCTCACGGGGGACAGGCTCCTACGAGCAGTACTTC. Its protein product is CASSASRGTGSYEQYF.

Here the CDR3 DNA reads TGTGCCAGCAGTCCATGGGGGGGGGCAGCAGATACGCAGTATTTT. This gives the protein CASSPWGGAADTQYF. The gene calls are TRBV28 and TRBJ2-3, with D perhaps matching TRBD2 (7 bases). Between the trimmed V and J ends, which lost 5 bases and 4 bases, there was a span of 16 bases. Germline V CDR1 and CDR2: MDHEN, SYDVKM. This CDR3 is built from 15 residues.

This sequence joins TRBV7-3 and TRBJ2-7, with 9 bases that match TRBD2. The CDR3 covers 16 residues. CDR1 SGHTA and CDR2 FQGTGA come from the germline V gene. Germline trimming cut 1 base from V and 0 bases from J; bases unmatched to any gene: 4. CDR3 DNA: TGTGCCAGCAGCTTAAGGGGCGGGGGGGACTCCTACGAGCAGTACTTC. Translated, it gives CASSLRGGGDSYEQYF. Using reference TRBV7-3 and TRBJ2-7 for the parts outside the CDR3, the full variable domain is GAGVSQTPSNKVTEKGKYVELRCDPISGHTALYWYRQSLGQGPEFLIYFQGTGAADDSGLPNDRFFAVRPEGSVSTLKIQRTERGDSAVYLCASSLRGGGDSYEQYFGPGTRLTVT.

This clone was found once. The chain carries TRBV29-1 and TRBJ2-7; D unclear. The CDR3 sequence is 11 residues long. The germline gives CDR1 SQVTM, CDR2 ANQGSEA. V was trimmed by 3 bases and J by 3 bases, leaving 6 bases between them. The chain's CDR3 is CSVESSYEQYF. The CDR3 DNA reads TGCAGCGTTGAGAGTAGCTACGAGCAGTACTTC.

The chain links TRBV13 to TRBJ2-7, with unresolved D. The V and J ends lost 2 bases and 3 bases respectively, with 8 bases between them. CDR3 length: 13 amino acids. Germline V gene data show CDR1 as PRHDT and CDR2 as FYEKMQ (reference sequence). CDR3: CASSLKKSYEQYF. The CDR3 DNA sequence: TGTGCCAGCAGCTTAAAGAAGAGCTACGAGCAGTACTTC.

The chain combines TRBV7-3 with TRBJ2-7; the match to TRBD1 covers 9 bases. From germline, CDR1 is SGHTA and CDR2 FQGTGA. With V trimmed by 0 bases and J by 3 bases, 3 bases remained unmatched. This CDR3 is 15 amino acids long. The CDR3 region has the DNA TGTGCCAGCAGCTTAACGGGACAGGGAAACTACGAGCAGTACTTC. Translating it yields CASSLTGQGNYEQYF.

In its sample, this clone was seen a few times. The chain is built from TRBV29-1 and TRBJ2-3, with 11 nucleotides matching TRBD2. This CDR3 has 14 residues. The germline CDR1 and CDR2 sequences are SQVTM and ANQGSEA. The junction had 7 bases not matched to a gene; V was cut back by 4 bases and J by 7 bases. The CDR3 sequence is CSVGPTSGVNTQYF. CDR3 DNA sequence: TGCAGCGTTGGACCGACTAGCGGGGTGAATACGCAGTATTTT.

The chain combines TRBV19 with TRBJ1-5; TRBD1 matches 9 bases. CDR1 and CDR2 (germline): LNHDA, SQIVND (reference sequence). The CDR3 is 15 residues long. Germline trimming cut 5 bases from V and 5 bases from J; bases unmatched to any gene: 7. The CDR3 spells CASSARDREHQPQHF. The CDR3, as DNA: TGTGCCAGTAGTGCCCGGGACAGGGAGCATCAGCCCCAGCATTTT.

The chain carries TRBV19 and TRBJ2-2; D might be TRBD2 (5 bases). V was clipped by 3 bases and J by 4 bases, with 6 bases between them. Germline V lookup: CDR1 LNHDA, CDR2 SQIVND (reference sequence). The CDR3 spans 13 residues. The DNA for the CDR3 is TGTGCCAGTAGTATTAGCGTCACCGGGGAGCTGTTTTTT. It encodes CASSISVTGELFF.